The present TCR beta chain was sequenced within a study of CD8 T cells in Susac syndrome. With 1 base removed from V and 6 bases from J, the gap between germline ends came to 16 bases. The germline V gene encodes CDR1 SQVTM and CDR2 ANQGSEA. This CDR3 region has 14 residues. Treatment-naive patients with stable or active relapsing-remitting disease served as multiple sclerosis controls. Both CD4+ and CD8+ T cells were negatively isolated, and TEMRA cells underwent FACS enrichment. cDNA came from approximately 0.5 to 1 ug RNA primed by random hexamers. Amplification of TCR beta CDR3 was carried out by immunoSEQ multiplex PCR, which covered 54 Vbeta and 13 Jbeta segments. TCRdb analysed the immunoSEQ multiplex PCR reads with MiXCR anew, one entry per CDR3 protein. The sample records 150,000 to 160,000 distinct CDR3 sequences, roughly 95% being singletons.

This chain links TRBV29-1 with TRBJ2-7; D is perhaps TRBD1 (7 bases). Sequenced: CD8+ T cells from PBMCs. The clonotype originates from a human donor with multiple sclerosis. This CDR3 is CSVEAPGGLREQYF. Written as DNA, the CDR3 is TGCAGCGTTGAAGCCCCAGGGGGGCTCCGCGAGCAGTACTTC.